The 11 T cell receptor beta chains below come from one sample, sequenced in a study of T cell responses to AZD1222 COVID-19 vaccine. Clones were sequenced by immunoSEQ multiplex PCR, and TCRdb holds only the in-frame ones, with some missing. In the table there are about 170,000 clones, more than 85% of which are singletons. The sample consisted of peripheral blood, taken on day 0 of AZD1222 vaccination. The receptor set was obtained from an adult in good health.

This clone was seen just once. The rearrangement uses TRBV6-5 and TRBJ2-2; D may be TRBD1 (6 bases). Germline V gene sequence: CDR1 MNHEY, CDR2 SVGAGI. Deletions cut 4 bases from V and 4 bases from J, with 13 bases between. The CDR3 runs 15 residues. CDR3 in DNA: TGTGCCAGCAGTTCATTACAGGGTTCCACCGGGGAGCTGTTTTTT. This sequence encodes CASSSLQGSTGELFF.

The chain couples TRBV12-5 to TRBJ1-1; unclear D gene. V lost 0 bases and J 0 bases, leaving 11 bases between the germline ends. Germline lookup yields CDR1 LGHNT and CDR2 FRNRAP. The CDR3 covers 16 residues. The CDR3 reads CASGLVLPGMNTEAFF. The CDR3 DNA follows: TGTGCTAGTGGTTTGGTACTTCCAGGAATGAACACTGAAGCTTTCTTT.

CDR3 amino acids: CASSLLAGYSEQYF. The CDR3, as DNA: TGTGCCAGCAGCTTACTGGCGGGGTATTCCGAGCAGTACTTC. V gene TRBV7-9 combines with J gene TRBJ2-7, with D maybe TRBD2 (6 bases). CDR3 length equals 14 residues. The germline CDR1 and CDR2 sequences are SEHNR and FQNEAQ (reference sequence). V lost 2 bases to trimming and J lost 6 bases, with 14 bases between them.

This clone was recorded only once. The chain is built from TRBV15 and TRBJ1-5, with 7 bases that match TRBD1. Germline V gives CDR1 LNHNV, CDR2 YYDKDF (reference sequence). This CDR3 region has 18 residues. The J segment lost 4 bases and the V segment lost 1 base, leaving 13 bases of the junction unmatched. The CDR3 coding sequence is TGTGCCACCAGCAGAGGGGGGGGAACACAGGGGCGGAATCAGCCCCAGCATTTT. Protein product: CATSRGGGTQGRNQPQHF.

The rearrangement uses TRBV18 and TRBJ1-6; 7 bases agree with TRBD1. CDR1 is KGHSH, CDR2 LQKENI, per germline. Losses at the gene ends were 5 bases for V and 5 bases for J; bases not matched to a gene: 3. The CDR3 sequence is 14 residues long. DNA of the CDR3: TGTGCCAGCTCAACCGGGACAGATAATTCACCCCTCCACTTT. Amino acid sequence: CASSTGTDNSPLHF. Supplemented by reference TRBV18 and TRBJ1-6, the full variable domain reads NAGVMQNPRHLVRRRGQEARLRCSPMKGHSHVYWYRQLPEEGLKFMVYLQKENIIDESGMPKERFSAEFPKEGPSILRIQQVVRGDSAAYFCASSTGTDNSPLHFGNGTRLTVT.

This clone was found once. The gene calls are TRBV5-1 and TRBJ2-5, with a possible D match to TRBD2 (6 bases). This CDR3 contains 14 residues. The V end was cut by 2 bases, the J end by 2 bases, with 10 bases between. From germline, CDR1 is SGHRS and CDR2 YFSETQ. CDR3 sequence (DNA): TGCGCCAGCAGCTTCGGCGGGATGCAAGAGACCCAGTACTTC. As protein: CASSFGGMQETQYF.

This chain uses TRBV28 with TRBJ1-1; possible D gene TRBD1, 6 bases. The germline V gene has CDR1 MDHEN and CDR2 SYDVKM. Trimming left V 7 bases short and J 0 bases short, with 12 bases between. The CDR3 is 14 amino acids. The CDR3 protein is CASTRQGLNTEAFF. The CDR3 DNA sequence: TGTGCCAGCACCCGCCAGGGGCTGAACACTGAAGCTTTCTTT.

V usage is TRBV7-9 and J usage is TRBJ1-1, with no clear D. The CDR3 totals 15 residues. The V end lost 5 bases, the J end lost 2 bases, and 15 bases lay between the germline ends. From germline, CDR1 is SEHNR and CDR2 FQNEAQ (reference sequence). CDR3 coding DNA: TGTGCCAGCAGCCCCTACCGATCTCCCAACACTGAAGCTTTCTTT. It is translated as CASSPYRSPNTEAFF.

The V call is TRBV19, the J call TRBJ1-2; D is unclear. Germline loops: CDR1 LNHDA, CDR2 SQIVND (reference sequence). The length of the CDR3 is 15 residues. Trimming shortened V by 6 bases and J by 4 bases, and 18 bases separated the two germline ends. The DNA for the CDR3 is TGTGCCAGTAGGGAACATGGTCTGAGCGGCTATGGCTACACCTTC. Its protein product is CASREHGLSGYGYTF.

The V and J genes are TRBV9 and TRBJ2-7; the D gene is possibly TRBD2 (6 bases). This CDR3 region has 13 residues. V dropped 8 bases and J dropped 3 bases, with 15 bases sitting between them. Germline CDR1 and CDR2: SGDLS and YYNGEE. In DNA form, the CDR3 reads TGTGCCAGTCGAAAGGAGGGTAGCTACGAGCAGTACTTC. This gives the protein CASRKEGSYEQYF.

The CDR3 coding sequence is TGTGCCAGCACACACGGGACAGTTTATGGCTACACCTTC. It translates to CASTHGTVYGYTF. The J gene is TRBJ1-2, the V gene TRBV19, with 7 bases that match TRBD1. Germline V gene lookup returns CDR1 LNHDA and CDR2 SQIVND (reference sequence). The J segment lost 5 bases and the V segment lost 9 bases, leaving 9 bases of the junction unmatched. This CDR3 region has 13 residues.